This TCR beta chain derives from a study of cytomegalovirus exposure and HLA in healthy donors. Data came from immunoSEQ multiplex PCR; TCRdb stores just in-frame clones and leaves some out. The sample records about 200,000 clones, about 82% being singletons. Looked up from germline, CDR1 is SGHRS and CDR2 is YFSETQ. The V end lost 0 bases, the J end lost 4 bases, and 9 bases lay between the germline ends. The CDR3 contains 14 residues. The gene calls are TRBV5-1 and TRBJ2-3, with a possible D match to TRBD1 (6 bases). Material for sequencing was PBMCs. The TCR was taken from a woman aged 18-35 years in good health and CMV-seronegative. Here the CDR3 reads CASSLAQGPDTQYF. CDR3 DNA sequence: TGCGCCAGCAGCTTGGCCCAGGGGCCAGATACGCAGTATTTT.